This record concerns one T cell receptor (beta chain) sequence. This specimen comes from a study of cytomegalovirus exposure and HLA in healthy donors. Primers for the PCR totalled 60 Vbeta and 13 Jbeta. This table comes from immunoSEQ multiplex PCR, and its TCRdb copy is limited to in-frame clones, with some not included. This table has 130,000 to 150,000 clones, over 70% appearing once. The sequence was collected from a male donor in good health and CMV-seronegative. The sequencing sample was made of PBMCs.

The CDR3 reads CASNGQGGGTEAFF. The CDR3 region has the DNA TGTGCCAGTAACGGACAGGGGGGTGGAACTGAAGCTTTCTTT. This chain joins TRBV19 and TRBJ1-1; 10 nucleotides match TRBD1. Losses at the gene ends were 7 bases for V and 5 bases for J; bases not matched to a gene: 7. The CDR3 has 14 amino acids. Germline V gene data show CDR1 as LNHDA and CDR2 as SQIVND (reference sequence).